This T cell receptor beta chain was documented in a study of blood T cell repertoires in COVID-19. Using immunoSEQ multiplex PCR, the repertoire was profiled, and TCRdb retains in-frame clones only, with some absent. This sample has 200,000 to 250,000 clones, with about 88% found just once. In this sample, this clone turned up once. Germline V gene lookup returns CDR1 SGHAT and CDR2 FQNNGV. Deletions cut 6 bases from V and 6 bases from J, with 11 bases between. This CDR3 spans 12 amino acids. V usage is TRBV11-2 and J usage is TRBJ1-1; D gene ambiguous. The specimen was peripheral blood. This receptor was obtained from a woman in her forties with acute or convalescent COVID-19. The CDR3 region has the DNA TGTGCCAGCAGACAAAATGGCCCTGAAGCTTTCTTT. This gives the protein CASRQNGPEAFF.